This entry concerns a single T cell receptor (beta chain). This sample was included in a study of T cell changes during pregnancy in multiple sclerosis. This table comes from immunoSEQ multiplex PCR, and its TCRdb copy is limited to in-frame clones, with some not included. Of 55,000 to 75,000 clones listed, 91% were seen once; the top ten hold around 2.2%. The CDR3 contains 16 residues. CDR1 is SGDLS and CDR2 is YYNGEE in the germline V gene. V shed 4 bases, J shed 5 bases, and the junction held 12 bases outside the gene matches. The input for sequencing was peripheral blood, taken in the third trimester of pregnancy. The TCR originated in a female donor in good health, enrolled as a control in a pregnancy study. The V and J genes are TRBV9 and TRBJ1-1; 9 bases map to TRBD1. The CDR3 sequence: CASSLRTGDVGTEAFF. The CDR3 DNA is TGTGCCAGCAGCCTTCGGACAGGGGATGTTGGGACTGAAGCTTTCTTT.